This T cell receptor beta chain was observed in a study of cytomegalovirus exposure and HLA in healthy donors. While unrecorded immune exposures were likely, the donors were nominally healthy when sampled. Regarding the study as a whole: In presence/absence analyses, roughly uniform sequencing depth across donors was assumed. A link between a missense DCLRE1C variant and TCR beta V- and J-gene trimming emerged from a later analysis. Cytomegalovirus-associated TCR beta chains were listed, numbering over 150.

A remark on this clone: Antigen unknown.

The primer mix had 60 Vbeta and 13 Jbeta primers. The repertoire was sequenced with immunoSEQ multiplex PCR; TCRdb's copy has only in-frame clones and lacks some. Its listing shows about 130,000 clones. V lost 5 bases and J lost 7, with 12 bases in between. This CDR3 region has 13 residues. Germline CDR1 and CDR2: SEHNR and FQNEAQ (reference sequence). The chain employs TRBV7-9 and TRBJ2-1; perhaps TRBD2 as D (6 bases). This clonotype originated in a woman aged 60-75 years in good health and CMV-seronegative. Input material: PBMCs. The DNA of the CDR3 is TGTGCCAGCAGCCGTGGACTACGGAATGAGCAGTTCTTC. This translates into CASSRGLRNEQFF.